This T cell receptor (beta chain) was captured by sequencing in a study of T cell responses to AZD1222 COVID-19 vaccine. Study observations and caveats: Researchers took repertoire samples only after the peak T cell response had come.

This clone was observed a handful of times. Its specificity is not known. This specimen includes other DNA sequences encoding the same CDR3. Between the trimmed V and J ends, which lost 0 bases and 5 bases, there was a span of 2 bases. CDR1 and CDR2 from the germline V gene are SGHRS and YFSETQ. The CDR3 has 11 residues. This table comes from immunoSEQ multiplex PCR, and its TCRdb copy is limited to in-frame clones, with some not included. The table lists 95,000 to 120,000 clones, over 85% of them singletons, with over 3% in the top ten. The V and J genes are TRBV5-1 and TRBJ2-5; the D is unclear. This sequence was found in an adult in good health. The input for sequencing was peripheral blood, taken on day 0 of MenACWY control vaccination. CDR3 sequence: CASSLEETQYF. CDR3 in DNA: TGCGCCAGCAGCTTGGAGGAGACCCAGTACTTC.